This T cell receptor beta chain was retrieved from a study of identical twins. Regarding the study as a whole: Beta out-of-frame sequences displayed a weaker excess of sharing between twins. The models gave estimates that fell short of the out-of-frame TCR alpha sharing seen in monozygotic twins.

For this clonotype: Its target is not known.

After template switching added a universal primer site, the resulting cDNA carried unique molecular identifiers. MiXCR, run by TCRdb on the 5' RACE reads, gives a single entry per CDR3 protein. In the table there are 250,000 to 350,000 distinct CDR3 sequences, 8% to 9.5% of which are singletons. Germline CDR1 SGHTA, CDR2 FQGNSA. This CDR3 region has 15 residues. Deletions cut 0 bases from V and 5 bases from J, with 11 bases between. Healthy Caucasians provided all donations. This sample also appeared in a second study, on yellow fever vaccine responses in identical twins.

Sequenced material: CD8+ T cells sorted from blood. This TCR came from a woman younger than 30 in good health. This chain uses TRBV7-2 with TRBJ2-1; D is undetermined. The CDR3, as DNA: TGTGCCAGCAGCTTAGCGGGTCTACCAAACAATGAGCAGTTCTTC. This codes for CASSLAGLPNNEQFF. Variable domain in full (rest from reference TRBV7-2 and TRBJ2-1): GAGVSQSPSNKVTEKGKDVELRCDPISGHTALYWYRQSLGQGLEFLIYFQGNSAPDKSGLPSDRFSAERTGGSVSTLTIQRTQQEDSAVYLCASSLAGLPNNEQFFGPGTRLTVL.